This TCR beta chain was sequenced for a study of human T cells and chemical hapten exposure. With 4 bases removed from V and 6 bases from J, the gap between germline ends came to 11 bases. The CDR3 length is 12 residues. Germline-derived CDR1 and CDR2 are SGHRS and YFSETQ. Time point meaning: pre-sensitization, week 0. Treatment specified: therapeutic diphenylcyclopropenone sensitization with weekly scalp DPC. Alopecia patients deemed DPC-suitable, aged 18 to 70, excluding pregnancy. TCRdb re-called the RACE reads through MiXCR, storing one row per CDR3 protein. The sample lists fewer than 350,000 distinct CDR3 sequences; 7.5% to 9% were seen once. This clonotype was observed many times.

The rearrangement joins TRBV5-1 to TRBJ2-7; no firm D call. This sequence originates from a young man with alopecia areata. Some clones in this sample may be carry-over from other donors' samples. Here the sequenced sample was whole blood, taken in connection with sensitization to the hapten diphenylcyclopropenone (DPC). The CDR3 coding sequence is TGCGCCAGCAGCCCCCCCAGTCCCGAGCAGTACTTC. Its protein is CASSPPSPEQYF. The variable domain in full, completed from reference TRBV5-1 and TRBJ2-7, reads KAGVTQTPRYLIKTRGQQVTLSCSPISGHRSVSWYQQTPGQGLQFLFEYFSETQRNKGNFPGRFSGRQFSNSRSEMNVSTLELGDSALYLCASSPPSPEQYFGPGTRLTVT.